The 19 T cell receptor beta chains below all came from one sample that was sequenced in a study of blood T cell repertoires in COVID-19. Using immunoSEQ multiplex PCR, the repertoire was profiled, and TCRdb retains in-frame clones only, with some absent. This sample has more than 150,000 clones, with 70% to 90% found just once. The source material was peripheral blood. The source of these receptors is a man aged 35 to 55 with active or convalescent COVID-19.

The CDR3 protein is CAIRSRRSNQPQHF. In nucleotides, the CDR3 is TGTGCCATCCGATCTAGGAGAAGCAATCAGCCCCAGCATTTT. The chain combines TRBV28 with TRBJ1-5; D not resolved. The CDR3 runs 14 residues. V gave up 10 bases and J gave up 1 base, with 14 bases separating them. CDR1 and CDR2 from the germline V gene are MDHEN and SYDVKM.

The chain joins TRBV10-2 to TRBJ2-4; a weak D match, TRBD2 (6 bases). V gave up 7 bases and J gave up 6 bases, with 16 bases separating them. Germline V gene data show CDR1 as WSHSY and CDR2 as SAAADI. The CDR3 is 14 amino acids. The CDR3 spells CASMSGVGGNIQYF. The CDR3 DNA is TGCGCCAGCATGAGTGGTGTGGGGGGAAACATTCAGTACTTC.

This clone has a single count. The DNA of the CDR3 is TGCGCCAGCAGCTTGGAGCAGGGAAGGGCCGGGGAGCTGTTTTTT. It translates to CASSLEQGRAGELFF. This chain joins TRBV5-1 and TRBJ2-2; maybe TRBD1 (5 bases). Germline values: CDR1 SGHRS, CDR2 YFSETQ. Trimming stripped 0 bases from V and 6 bases from J, with 12 bases between. The CDR3 is made up of 15 amino acids.

This chain uses TRBV27 with TRBJ1-1, with D tentatively TRBD1 (6 bases). The CDR3 sequence is 16 residues long. V was trimmed by 3 bases and J by 4 bases, leaving 18 bases between them. Germline V gene data show CDR1 as MNHEY and CDR2 as SMNVEV (reference sequence). The CDR3: CASSFLRGAGSTEAFF. CDR3 sequence (DNA): TGTGCCAGCAGTTTTCTCCGGGGGGCGGGGTCCACTGAAGCTTTCTTT.

The V call is TRBV7-2, the J call TRBJ1-1, with D possibly TRBD1 on 6 matching bases. The CDR3 contains 15 residues. Trimming shortened V by 3 bases and J by 2 bases, and 13 bases separated the two germline ends. Germline assignment: CDR1 SGHTA and CDR2 FQGNSA. The CDR3 here is CASSFYAGVNTEAFF. As DNA, the CDR3 is TGTGCCAGCAGCTTTTATGCAGGGGTCAACACTGAAGCTTTCTTT.

V is TRBV5-8 and J is TRBJ1-5; tentatively, D is TRBD1 (6 bases). Per germline, CDR1 SGHTS and CDR2 YDEGEE. This CDR3 contains 16 residues. The V gene lost 2 bases and the J gene lost 0 bases, with 12 bases spanning the gap. CDR3 nucleotide sequence: TGTGCCAGCAGCTTTGTTGGGACATCTAGCAATCAGCCCCAGCATTTT. Protein: CASSFVGTSSNQPQHF.

The rearrangement joins TRBV12-3 or TRBV12-4 to TRBJ1-2, with a weak D call TRBD1 (6 bases). The CDR3 is 13 amino acids. The ends were cut back, 1 base at V and 5 bases at J, with 8 bases in the middle. The CDR3 nucleotides are TGTGCCAGCAGTTTAGGACAGGTTTATGGCTACACCTTC. It translates to CASSLGQVYGYTF.

The chain recombines TRBV10-3 with TRBJ2-2; 9 bases match TRBD1. The V gene's germline CDR1 is ENHRY and CDR2 SYGVKD. The CDR3 consists of 15 residues. V was pared by 4 bases and J by 4 bases, with 4 bases of the junction left unmatched. The CDR3 spells CAISGGTGPTGELFF. The DNA for the CDR3 is TGTGCCATCAGTGGTGGGACAGGGCCCACCGGGGAGCTGTTTTTT.

This clone appeared a few times. The CDR3 is CASSLRGLILFF. The CDR3 coding sequence is TGTGCCAGCAGCCTCAGGGGGCTCATTCTGTTTTTT. This chain links TRBV2 with TRBJ1-4; 8 bases fit TRBD1. The germline CDR1 and CDR2 sequences are SNHLY and FYNNEI. The CDR3 consists of 12 residues. The junction had 8 bases not matched to a gene; V was cut back by 6 bases and J by 14 bases.

The chain links TRBV19 to TRBJ1-5; the match to TRBD1 covers 7 bases. Looked up from germline, CDR1 is LNHDA and CDR2 is SQIVND (reference sequence). The CDR3 spans 14 residues. V trimming: 2 bases; J trimming: 10 bases; junction bases outside the gene matches: 8. The CDR3 coding sequence is TGTGCCAGTAGTATACAGGGGGGCCCAAGACCCCAGCATTTT. Its translation is CASSIQGGPRPQHF.

The gene calls are TRBV6-5 and TRBJ2-7, with 12 bases fitting TRBD1. The V gene end was trimmed by 2 bases and the J gene end by 7 bases; junction bases not matched to a gene: 6. This CDR3 region has 15 residues. Germline V gene sequence: CDR1 MNHEY, CDR2 SVGAGI. Written as DNA, the CDR3 is TGTGCCAGCAGTTACGGGGGACAGGGGGCTATAGAGCAGTACTTC. Protein product: CASSYGGQGAIEQYF.

This chain connects TRBV27 to TRBJ2-7, with 9 bases that match TRBD2. With 5 bases clipped from V and 7 bases from J, the junction kept 12 bases outside the gene matches. The CDR3 is 15 residues long. Germline lookup yields CDR1 MNHEY and CDR2 SMNVEV (reference sequence). CDR3 sequence (DNA): TGTGCCAGCAGTCCCCGACTAGCGGTCTCGCGGGAGCAGTACTTC. It is translated as CASSPRLAVSREQYF.

This clone has a handful of counts. The chain recombines TRBV4-1 with TRBJ1-3; D perhaps matches TRBD1 (5 bases). Deletions cut 1 base from V and 2 bases from J, with 15 bases between. Germline V lookup: CDR1 MGHRA, CDR2 YSYEKL. This CDR3 contains 17 residues. CDR3 in amino acids: CASSQVGAGGAGNTIYF. DNA for the CDR3: TGCGCCAGCAGCCAAGTAGGGGCCGGAGGGGCTGGAAACACCATATATTTT.

The chain couples TRBV6-1 to TRBJ1-6; no reliable D call. The CDR3 has 16 amino acids. From germline, CDR1 is MNHNS and CDR2 SASEGT. V lost 4 bases to trimming and J lost 0 bases, with 10 bases between them. The CDR3 DNA reads TGTGCCAGCAGTGGAGGCGCGAGCTCCTATAATTCACCCCTCCACTTT. Translated, it gives CASSGGASSYNSPLHF.

The chain links TRBV21-1 to TRBJ1-6; the table's D gene call, TRBD1, was not cross checked with the DNA. TRBV21-1 is annotated as a pseudogene. The CDR3 is 12 residues long. CDR3 loop: CASSKDQSPLHF. CDR3 in DNA: TGTGCCAGCAGCAAAGATCAGTCACCCCTCCACTTT.

This clone was detected once. The V and J genes are TRBV27 and TRBJ1-4; 9 bases agree with TRBD1. The V segment lost 4 bases and the J segment 5 bases; nucleotides outside the gene matches: 5. CDR1 MNHEY and CDR2 SMNVEV come from the germline V gene (reference sequence). CDR3 length: 15 residues. CDR3 protein: CASSSGQGWNEKLFF. CDR3 nucleotide sequence: TGTGCCAGCAGTTCAGGACAGGGGTGGAATGAAAAACTGTTTTTT. The full variable domain, rest sourced from reference TRBV27 and TRBJ1-4, is EAQVTQNPRYLITVTGKKLTVTCSQNMNHEYMSWYRQDPGLGLRQIYYSMNVEVTDKGDVPEGYKVSRKEKRNFPLILESPSPNQTSLYFCASSSGQGWNEKLFFGSGTQLSVL.

This chain uses TRBV9 with TRBJ2-7; 11 bases are a match to TRBD1. This CDR3 contains 14 residues. From germline, CDR1 is SGDLS and CDR2 YYNGEE. The V gene end was trimmed by 4 bases and the J gene end by 5 bases; junction bases not matched to a gene: 5. CDR3 protein: CASSSPGQGDEQYF. The DNA of the CDR3 is TGTGCCAGCAGCTCCCCGGGACAGGGGGACGAGCAGTACTTC.

The chain uses TRBV30 and TRBJ1-2, with D perhaps TRBD1 (5 bases). Germline V gene sequence: CDR1 GTSNPN, CDR2 SVGIG (reference sequence). The CDR3 extends over 18 amino acids. V dropped 7 bases and J dropped 4 bases, with 31 bases sitting between them. In DNA form, the CDR3 reads TGTGCCTTTTCGCGGGGGAGGGGTTTTGTGAAGGGAAGCTATGGCTACACCTTC. This gives the protein CAFSRGRGFVKGSYGYTF.

This sequence joins TRBV6-1 and TRBJ1-5, with TRBD1 matching 7 bases. Germline V gene data show CDR1 as MNHNS and CDR2 as SASEGT. The CDR3 spans 16 residues. With V trimmed by 0 bases and J by 10 bases, 12 bases remained unmatched. CDR3 bases: TGTGCCAGCAGTGAAGCGAGCGGGGGACAGAGCCTACCCCAGCATTTT. Residues: CASSEASGGQSLPQHF.